This entry lists 26 T cell receptor beta chains sequenced from one sample in a study of CD4 T cells in relation to SARS-CoV-2 and coronaviruses. Before the COVID-19 pandemic, during about 2011-2019, CD4+ T cells were taken from unexposed donors. Method: immunoSEQ multiplex PCR; TCRdb's copy keeps in-frame clones and lacks some. The table includes around 69,000 clones, 94% detected once. The source material was naive CD4+ T cells from PBMCs. The subset here: naive CD4+ T cells isolated by negative enrichment. The receptors come from a human donor in good health.

The rearrangement joins TRBV27 to TRBJ2-2, with 16 bases aligning to TRBD2. The CDR3 spans 17 residues. The germline CDR1 and CDR2 sequences are MNHEY and SMNVEV (reference sequence). The CDR3 DNA follows: TGTGCTTCAGGGGGACTAGCGGGAGGGCCTCACACCGGGGAGCTGTTTTTT. It codes for CASGGLAGGPHTGELFF.

The chain recombines TRBV18 with TRBJ1-1, with D unresolved. This CDR3 is built from 16 residues. Between the trimmed V and J ends, which lost 1 base and 1 base, there was a span of 13 bases. From germline, CDR1 is KGHSH and CDR2 LQKENI. CDR3 protein: CASSPLLAVSNTEAFF. In nucleotides, the CDR3 is TGTGCCAGCTCACCACTTCTAGCAGTCTCGAACACTGAAGCTTTCTTT. Together with reference TRBV18 and TRBJ1-1, the CDR3 gives the full variable domain: NAGVMQNPRHLVRRRGQEARLRCSPMKGHSHVYWYRQLPEEGLKFMVYLQKENIIDESGMPKERFSAEFPKEGPSILRIQQVVRGDSAAYFCASSPLLAVSNTEAFFGQGTRLTVV.

The chain carries TRBV7-3 and TRBJ1-2, with D hard to call. The CDR3 consists of 13 residues. The ends were cut back, 1 base at V and 4 bases at J, with 7 bases in the middle. In germline, CDR1 is SGHTA, CDR2 FQGTGA. The CDR3 region is CASSLSRVYGYTF. CDR3 DNA sequence: TGTGCCAGCAGCTTAAGCAGAGTCTATGGCTACACCTTC.

The chain links TRBV5-1 to TRBJ2-3; D is undetermined. The CDR3 has 14 amino acids. The germline V and J ends were trimmed by 1 base and 12 bases, with 18 bases remaining between them. Germline assignment: CDR1 SGHRS and CDR2 YFSETQ. The CDR3 loop reads CASSLPRRSEVQYF. Here the CDR3 DNA reads TGCGCCAGCAGCTTGCCCCGTAGGTCCGAAGTCCAGTATTTT.

The chain joins TRBV10-3 to TRBJ2-1; perhaps TRBD2 as D (6 bases). Per germline, CDR1 ENHRY and CDR2 SYGVKD. This CDR3 has 15 amino acids. Trimming shortened V by 2 bases and J by 13 bases, and 21 bases separated the two germline ends. This chain's CDR3 is CAISEPTLSGPIQFF. CDR3 nucleotide sequence: TGTGCCATCAGTGAGCCGACCTTGAGCGGGCCCATCCAGTTCTTC.

The chain links TRBV27 to TRBJ1-5; TRBD1 is a possible D gene (5 bases). Trimming took 3 bases from V and 6 from J, leaving 12 bases between them. The CDR3 extends over 14 amino acids. Germline CDR1 is MNHEY and CDR2 is SMNVEV (reference sequence). CDR3 DNA sequence: TGTGCCAGCAGTTTTAGAGGGGAACTTCAGCCCCAGCATTTT. This translates into CASSFRGELQPQHF.

The chain is built from TRBV24-1 and TRBJ2-1; TRBD1 aligns across 9 bases. Germline CDR1 and CDR2: KGHDR and SFDVKD. The CDR3 is made up of 16 amino acids. Unmatched junction bases numbered 0, after V lost 0 bases and J lost 1 base. DNA of the CDR3: TGTGCCACCAGTGATTTGGGACAGGGGTCCTACAATGAGCAGTTCTTC. Translating gives CATSDLGQGSYNEQFF.

The rearrangement joins TRBV6-5 to TRBJ1-1, with D hard to call. Per the germline V gene, CDR1 is MNHEY and CDR2 is SVGAGI. The V end lost 4 bases, the J end lost 0 bases, and 15 bases lay between the germline ends. This CDR3 is built from 16 residues. The DNA for the CDR3 is TGTGCCAGCAGTTTCCTGGGTGGCAGAATGAACACTGAAGCTTTCTTT. It encodes CASSFLGGRMNTEAFF.

J is TRBJ2-7 and V is TRBV28; TRBD2 agrees at 8 bases. In germline, CDR1 is MDHEN, CDR2 SYDVKM. V was clipped by 2 bases and J by 5 bases; unmatched bases: 11. This CDR3 region has 16 residues. CDR3 amino acids: CASSLVTSGLRDEQYF. DNA for the CDR3: TGTGCCAGCAGTTTAGTTACTAGCGGCCTCCGGGACGAGCAGTACTTC.

This chain connects TRBV5-5 to TRBJ2-7; 9 bases fit TRBD1. V shed 5 bases and J 1 base; nucleotides not matched to a gene: 7. CDR1 and CDR2 (germline): SGHKS, YYEKEE (reference sequence). This CDR3 is 15 amino acids long. CDR3 DNA sequence: TGTGCCAGCAGAACGGGACAGGGAATTTCCTACGAGCAGTACTTC. It is translated as CASRTGQGISYEQYF. The whole variable domain, filled in from reference TRBV5-5 and TRBJ2-7, reads DAGVTQSPTHLIKTRGQQVTLRCSPISGHKSVSWYQQVLGQGPQFIFQYYEKEERGRGNFPDRFSARQFPNYSSELNVNALLLGDSALYLCASRTGQGISYEQYFGPGTRLTVT.

This clone has just one count. The chain uses TRBV28 and TRBJ2-7, with a possible D match to TRBD1 (6 bases). V lost 5 bases to trimming and J lost 4 bases, with 18 bases between them. Germline lookup yields CDR1 MDHEN and CDR2 SYDVKM. The CDR3 has 15 residues. CDR3 nucleotide sequence: TGTGCCAGCAGTCCTCACAGGGTACAGAGGTACGAGCAGTACTTC. It yields the protein CASSPHRVQRYEQYF.

The V gene is TRBV27, the J gene TRBJ2-1, with D perhaps given as TRBD1 or TRBD2 (5 bases each). The ends were cut back, 6 bases at V and 6 bases at J, with 21 bases in the middle. Looked up from germline, CDR1 is MNHEY and CDR2 is SMNVEV (reference sequence). The CDR3 sequence is 16 residues long. The CDR3 sequence: CASRTEARGYRNEQFF. The CDR3 DNA reads TGTGCCAGCAGGACCGAGGCCCGGGGCTACCGCAATGAGCAGTTCTTC.

The CDR3 coding sequence is TGTGCCAGCAGTTTAGGGGGATCTGGGGAGGGCTACACCTTC. Protein product: CASSLGGSGEGYTF. The chain links TRBV27 to TRBJ1-2; weak D call: TRBD1 (5 bases). This CDR3 comprises 14 residues. Trimming shortened V by 2 bases and J by 8 bases, and 15 bases separated the two germline ends. Germline values: CDR1 MNHEY, CDR2 SMNVEV (reference sequence).

A single count supports this clone. The chain joins TRBV11-2 to TRBJ2-7; D remains ambiguous. Germline values: CDR1 SGHAT, CDR2 FQNNGV. The CDR3 consists of 11 residues. The germline V and J ends were trimmed by 4 bases and 12 bases, with 13 bases remaining between them. CDR3 sequence (DNA): TGTGCCAGCAGCTCCTCCCCTCTCCCGTACTTC. It specifies CASSSSPLPYF.

J is TRBJ1-1 and V is TRBV11-2; tentatively, D is TRBD1 (6 bases). Germline CDR1 SGHAT, CDR2 FQNNGV. Trimming removed 8 bases from V and 3 bases from J, with 19 bases in between. The CDR3 is 15 residues long. CDR3 nucleotide sequence: TGTGCCAGCGGACGCATGACAGGAATCGACACTGAAGCTTTCTTT. Its protein product is CASGRMTGIDTEAFF.

The rearrangement joins TRBV9 to TRBJ2-5; TRBD2 agrees at 15 bases. Looked up from germline, CDR1 is SGDLS and CDR2 is YYNGEE. The CDR3 is made up of 17 amino acids. V lost 3 bases and J lost 5; bases outside the gene matches: 8. DNA of the CDR3: TGTGCCAGCAGCGGGGGGACAGGGACTAGCGGGAGGGAGACCCAGTACTTC. Residues: CASSGGTGTSGRETQYF.

This clone was seen a handful of times. This rearrangement joins TRBV5-1 to TRBJ2-7, with 8 bases matching TRBD1. CDR1 and CDR2 (germline): SGHRS, YFSETQ. Trimming at V came to 6 bases and at J to 2 bases, leaving 4 bases not matched to a gene. CDR3 size: 13 residues. The CDR3 reads CASTLQGAYEQYF. The CDR3 DNA is TGCGCCAGCACCTTACAGGGGGCCTACGAGCAGTACTTC.

The chain has TRBV18 and TRBJ2-1; TRBD2 matches at 8 bases. V trimming: 0 bases; J trimming: 3 bases; junction bases outside the gene matches: 13. The CDR3 runs 19 residues. Germline CDR1 is KGHSH and CDR2 is LQKENI. This CDR3 reads CASSPPNTGSSGLYNEQFF. In DNA, the CDR3 is TGTGCCAGCTCACCACCGAACACCGGGTCTAGCGGGCTCTACAATGAGCAGTTCTTC.

The chain uses TRBV24-1 and TRBJ2-5, with 12 positions matching TRBD2. V shed 9 bases and J 6 bases; nucleotides not matched to a gene: 4. The V gene's germline CDR1 is KGHDR and CDR2 SFDVKD. There are 13 residues in the CDR3. Written as DNA, the CDR3 is TGTGCCACCTCGACTAGCGGGAGTAAGACCCAGTACTTC. Amino acid sequence: CATSTSGSKTQYF.

The genes are TRBV7-3 and TRBJ2-7; 7 nucleotides agree with TRBD1. Germline loops: CDR1 SGHTA, CDR2 FQGTGA. V lost 3 bases and J lost 2; bases outside the gene matches: 7. The CDR3 has 15 amino acids. The CDR3 DNA sequence: TGTGCCAGCAGCTTTCGACAGGGTCCAACCTACGAGCAGTACTTC. Amino acid sequence: CASSFRQGPTYEQYF. Variable domain in full (rest from reference TRBV7-3 and TRBJ2-7): GAGVSQTPSNKVTEKGKYVELRCDPISGHTALYWYRQSLGQGPEFLIYFQGTGAADDSGLPNDRFFAVRPEGSVSTLKIQRTERGDSAVYLCASSFRQGPTYEQYFGPGTRLTVT.

The chain uses TRBV23-1 and TRBJ2-7, with 8 bases that match TRBD2. TRBV23-1 is filed as an ORF, its function uncertain. The CDR3 contains 14 residues. After removal of 11 bases from V and 5 bases from J, the junction contained 14 bases not matched to a gene. For the CDR3, the DNA is TGCGCCGACTTCCTAGCGGGCCCAACTAACGAGCAGTACTTC. This encodes CADFLAGPTNEQYF.

This clone was recorded only once. The V call is TRBV7-6, the J call TRBJ2-6; no clear D. Germline V CDR1 and CDR2: SGHVS, FNYEAQ. The CDR3 loop spans 16 amino acids. The V and J ends lost 1 base and 1 base respectively, with 8 bases between them. The DNA of the CDR3 is TGTGCCAGCAGCTTAGTGGGTGGGTCTGGGGCCAACGTCCTGACTTTC. As protein: CASSLVGGSGANVLTF.

The chain has TRBV5-1 and TRBJ2-7; 11 nucleotides align to TRBD1. Germline V gene sequence: CDR1 SGHRS, CDR2 YFSETQ. CDR3 size: 14 residues. V dropped 3 bases and J dropped 2; count of bases not matched to a gene: 1. CDR3 loop: CASSSGQGAYEQYF. Written as DNA, the CDR3 is TGCGCCAGCAGCTCGGGACAGGGGGCCTACGAGCAGTACTTC.

The J gene is TRBJ2-7, the V gene TRBV28; 9 positions agree with TRBD1. The CDR3 spans 14 residues. After removal of 4 bases from V and 6 bases from J, the junction contained 7 bases not matched to a gene. CDR1 and CDR2 (germline): MDHEN, SYDVKM. The CDR3 DNA sequence: TGTGCCAGCAGTTCGGGACAGGGTTATTCCGAGCAGTACTTC. It yields the protein CASSSGQGYSEQYF.

The chain carries TRBV7-2 and TRBJ2-3, with a tentative D call TRBD2 (6 bases). The V gene's germline CDR1 is SGHTA and CDR2 FQGNSA. The length of the CDR3 is 15 residues. The V and J ends lost 0 bases and 5 bases respectively, with 12 bases between them. For the CDR3, the DNA is TGTGCCAGCAGCTTAGCGCTAGCGAGGGGAGATACGCAGTATTTT. Residues: CASSLALARGDTQYF.

This clone was recorded once. The genes are TRBV19 and TRBJ2-1, with 12 bases aligning to TRBD2. This CDR3 spans 14 amino acids. Per germline, CDR1 LNHDA and CDR2 SQIVND (reference sequence). Trimming cost V 4 bases and J 7 bases; bases outside gene matches: 2. The DNA for the CDR3 is TGTGCCAGTAGTACCGGACTAGCGGGAAATGAGCAGTTCTTC. Translated, it gives CASSTGLAGNEQFF.